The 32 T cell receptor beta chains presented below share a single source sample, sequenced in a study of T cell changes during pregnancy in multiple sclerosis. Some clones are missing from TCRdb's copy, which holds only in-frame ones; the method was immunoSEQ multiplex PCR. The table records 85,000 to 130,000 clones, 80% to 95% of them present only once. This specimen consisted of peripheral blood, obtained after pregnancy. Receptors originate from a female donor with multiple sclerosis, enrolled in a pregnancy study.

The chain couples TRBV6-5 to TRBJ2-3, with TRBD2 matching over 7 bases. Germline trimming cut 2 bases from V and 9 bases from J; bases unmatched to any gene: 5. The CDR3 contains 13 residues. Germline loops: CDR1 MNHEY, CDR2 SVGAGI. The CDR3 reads CASSYDWGGTQYF. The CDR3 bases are TGTGCCAGCAGTTACGATTGGGGAGGGACGCAGTATTTT.

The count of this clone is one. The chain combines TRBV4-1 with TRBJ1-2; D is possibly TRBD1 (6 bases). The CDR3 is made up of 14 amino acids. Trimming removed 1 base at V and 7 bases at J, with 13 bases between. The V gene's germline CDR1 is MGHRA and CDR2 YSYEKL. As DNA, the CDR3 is TGCGCCAGCAGCCAAGTAGCGGGGGCAGGTGGCTACACCTTC. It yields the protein CASSQVAGAGGYTF.

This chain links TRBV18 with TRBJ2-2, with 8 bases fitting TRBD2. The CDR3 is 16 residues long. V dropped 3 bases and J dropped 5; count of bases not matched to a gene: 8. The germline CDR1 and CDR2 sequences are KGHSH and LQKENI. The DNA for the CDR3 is TGTGCCAGCTCACCTACTAGCGGACAAGCAACCGGGGAGCTGTTTTTT. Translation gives CASSPTSGQATGELFF.

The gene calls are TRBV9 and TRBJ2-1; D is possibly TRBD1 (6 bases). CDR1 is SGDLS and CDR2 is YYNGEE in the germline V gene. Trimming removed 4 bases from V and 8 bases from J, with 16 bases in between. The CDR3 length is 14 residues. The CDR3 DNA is TGTGCCAGCAGCACCTCGACAGGTCACGATGAGCAGTTCTTC. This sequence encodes CASSTSTGHDEQFF.

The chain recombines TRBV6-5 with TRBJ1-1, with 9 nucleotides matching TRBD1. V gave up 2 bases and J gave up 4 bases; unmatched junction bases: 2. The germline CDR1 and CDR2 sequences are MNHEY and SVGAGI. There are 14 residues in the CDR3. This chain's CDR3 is CASSYDRGGTEAFF. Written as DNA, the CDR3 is TGTGCCAGCAGTTACGACAGGGGGGGCACTGAAGCTTTCTTT.

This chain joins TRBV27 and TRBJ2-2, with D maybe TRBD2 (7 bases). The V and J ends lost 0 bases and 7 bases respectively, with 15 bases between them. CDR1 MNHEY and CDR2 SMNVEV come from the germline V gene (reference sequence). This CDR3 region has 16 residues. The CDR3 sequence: CASSLSIGGGFGELFF. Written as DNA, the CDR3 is TGTGCCAGCAGTTTATCGATAGGGGGGGGGTTCGGGGAGCTGTTTTTT.

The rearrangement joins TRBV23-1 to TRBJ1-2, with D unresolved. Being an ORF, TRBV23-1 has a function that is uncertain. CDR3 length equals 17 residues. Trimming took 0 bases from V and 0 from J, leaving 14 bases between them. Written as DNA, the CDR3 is TGCGCCAGCAGTCAATCAAGTGCCCGCGGTACTAACTATGGCTACACCTTC. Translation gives CASSQSSARGTNYGYTF.

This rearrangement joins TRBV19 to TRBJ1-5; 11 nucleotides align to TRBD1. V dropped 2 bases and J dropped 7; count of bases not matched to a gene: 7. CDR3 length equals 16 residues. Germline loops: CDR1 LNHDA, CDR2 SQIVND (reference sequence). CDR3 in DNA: TGTGCCAGTAGTATATCGGACAGGGGGCCACAACAGCCCCAGCATTTT. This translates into CASSISDRGPQQPQHF. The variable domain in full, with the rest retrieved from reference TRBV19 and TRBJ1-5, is DGGITQSPKYLFRKEGQNVTLSCEQNLNHDAMYWYRQDPGQGLRLIYYSQIVNDFQKGDIAEGYSVSREKKESFPLTVTSAQKNPTAFYLCASSISDRGPQQPQHFGDGTRLSIL.

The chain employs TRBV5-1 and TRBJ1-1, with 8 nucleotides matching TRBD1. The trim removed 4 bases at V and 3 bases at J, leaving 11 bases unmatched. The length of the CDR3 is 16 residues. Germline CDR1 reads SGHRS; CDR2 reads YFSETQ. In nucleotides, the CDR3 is TGCGCCAGCAGCCCTTCAGGGGGCCTAGGGTACACTGAAGCTTTCTTT. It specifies CASSPSGGLGYTEAFF.

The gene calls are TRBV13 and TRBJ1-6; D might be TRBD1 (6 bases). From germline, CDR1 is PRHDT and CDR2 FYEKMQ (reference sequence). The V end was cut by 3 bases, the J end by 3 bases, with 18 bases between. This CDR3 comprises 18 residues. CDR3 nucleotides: TGTGCCAGCAGCTTGAAGAGAGGGGGTCGTAACTATAATTCACCCCTCCACTTT. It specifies CASSLKRGGRNYNSPLHF.

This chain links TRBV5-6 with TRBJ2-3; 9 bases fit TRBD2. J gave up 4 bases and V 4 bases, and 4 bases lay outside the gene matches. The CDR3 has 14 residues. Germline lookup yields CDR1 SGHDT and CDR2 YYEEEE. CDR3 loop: CASSPSGKSDTQYF. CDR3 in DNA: TGTGCCAGCAGCCCTAGCGGGAAGTCAGATACGCAGTATTTT.

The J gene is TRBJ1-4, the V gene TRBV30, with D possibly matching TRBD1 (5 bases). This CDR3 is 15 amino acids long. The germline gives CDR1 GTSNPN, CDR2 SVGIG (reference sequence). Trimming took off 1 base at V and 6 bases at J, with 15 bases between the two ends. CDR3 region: CAWSGSAGIHEKLFF. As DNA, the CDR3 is TGTGCCTGGAGTGGGTCGGCAGGGATTCATGAAAAACTGTTTTTT.

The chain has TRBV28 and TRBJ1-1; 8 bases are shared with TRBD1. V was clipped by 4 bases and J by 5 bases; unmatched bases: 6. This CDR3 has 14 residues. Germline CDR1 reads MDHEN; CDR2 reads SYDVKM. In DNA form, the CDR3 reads TGTGCCAGCAGTTCACAGGGGGTAAGGACTGAAGCTTTCTTT. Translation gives CASSSQGVRTEAFF.

The CDR3 reads CAISGTVTSRNYNEQFF. DNA for the CDR3: TGTGCCATCAGTGGGACCGTAACTAGCCGTAACTACAATGAGCAGTTCTTC. The chain couples TRBV10-3 to TRBJ2-1; tentative D call: TRBD2 (6 bases). From germline, CDR1 is ENHRY and CDR2 SYGVKD. Trimming stripped 4 bases from V and 3 bases from J, with 19 bases between. The CDR3 consists of 17 residues.

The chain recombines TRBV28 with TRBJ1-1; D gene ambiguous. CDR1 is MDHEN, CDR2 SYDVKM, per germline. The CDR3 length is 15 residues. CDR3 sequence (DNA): TGTGCGGTGGGAGGGAGTCAAGTCCGGAACACTGAAGCTTTCTTT. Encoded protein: CAVGGSQVRNTEAFF.

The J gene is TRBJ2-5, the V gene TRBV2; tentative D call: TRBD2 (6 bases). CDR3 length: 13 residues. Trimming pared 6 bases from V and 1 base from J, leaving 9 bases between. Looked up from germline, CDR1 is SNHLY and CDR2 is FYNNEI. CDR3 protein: CASSTRGQETQYF. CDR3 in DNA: TGTGCCAGCAGCACGCGGGGCCAAGAGACCCAGTACTTC.

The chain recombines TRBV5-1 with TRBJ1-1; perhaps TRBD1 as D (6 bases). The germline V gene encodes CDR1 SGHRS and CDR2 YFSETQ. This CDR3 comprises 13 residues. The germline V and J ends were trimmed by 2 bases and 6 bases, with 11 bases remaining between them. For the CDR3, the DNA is TGCGCCAGCAGCTTTGGGGGCGCGCCTGAAGCTTTCTTT. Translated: CASSFGGAPEAFF.

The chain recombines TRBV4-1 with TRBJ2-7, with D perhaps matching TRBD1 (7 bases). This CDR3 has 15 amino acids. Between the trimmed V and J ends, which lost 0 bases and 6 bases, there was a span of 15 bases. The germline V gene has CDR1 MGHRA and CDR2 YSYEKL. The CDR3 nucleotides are TGCGCCAGCAGCCAAGATCCAGGGGGGCAGCGCGAGCAGTACTTC. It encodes CASSQDPGGQREQYF.

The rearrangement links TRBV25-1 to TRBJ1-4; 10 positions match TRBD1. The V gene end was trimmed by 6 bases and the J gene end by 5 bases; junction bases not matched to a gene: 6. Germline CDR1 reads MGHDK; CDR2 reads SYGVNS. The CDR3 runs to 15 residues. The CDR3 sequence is CASSGTGARNEKLFF. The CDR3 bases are TGTGCCAGCAGCGGGACAGGGGCCCGGAATGAAAAACTGTTTTTT. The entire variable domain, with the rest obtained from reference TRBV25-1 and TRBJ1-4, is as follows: EADIYQTPRYLVIGTGKKITLECSQTMGHDKMYWYQQDPGMELHLIHYSYGVNSTEKGDLSSESTVSRIRTEHFPLTLESARPSHTSQYLCASSGTGARNEKLFFGSGTQLSVL.

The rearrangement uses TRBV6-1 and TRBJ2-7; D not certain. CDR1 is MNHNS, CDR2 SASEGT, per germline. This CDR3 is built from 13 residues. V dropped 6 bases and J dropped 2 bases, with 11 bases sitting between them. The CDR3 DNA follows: TGTGCCAGCAGCAGAGACAACCCCTACGAGCAGTACTTC. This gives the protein CASSRDNPYEQYF.

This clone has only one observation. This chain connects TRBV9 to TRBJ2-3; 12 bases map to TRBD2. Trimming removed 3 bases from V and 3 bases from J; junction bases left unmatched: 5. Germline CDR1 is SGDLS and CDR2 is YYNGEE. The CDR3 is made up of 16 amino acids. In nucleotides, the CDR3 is TGTGCCAGCAGCGCTAGCGGGGGGGTAGGGACAGATACGCAGTATTTT. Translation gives CASSASGGVGTDTQYF.

For the CDR3, the DNA is TGTGCCAGCAGCTTGGGATTGGACAATAACTATGGCTACACCTTC. Its protein product is CASSLGLDNNYGYTF. The chain has TRBV5-4 and TRBJ1-2, with D maybe TRBD1 (5 bases). The CDR3 contains 15 residues. Trimming left V 0 bases short and J 1 base short, with 10 bases between. Germline V lookup: CDR1 SGHNT, CDR2 YYREEE (reference sequence).

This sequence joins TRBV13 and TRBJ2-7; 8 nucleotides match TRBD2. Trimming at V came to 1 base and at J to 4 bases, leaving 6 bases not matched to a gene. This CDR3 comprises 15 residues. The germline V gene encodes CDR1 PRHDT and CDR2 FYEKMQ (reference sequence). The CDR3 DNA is TGTGCCAGCAGCTTAGACAGCGGGAGCCGGTACGAGCAGTACTTC. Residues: CASSLDSGSRYEQYF. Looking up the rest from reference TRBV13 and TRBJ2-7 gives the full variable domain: AAGVIQSPRHLIKEKRETATLKCYPIPRHDTVYWYQQGPGQDPQFLISFYEKMQSDKGSIPDRFSAQQFSDYHSELNMSSLELGDSALYFCASSLDSGSRYEQYFGPGTRLTVT.

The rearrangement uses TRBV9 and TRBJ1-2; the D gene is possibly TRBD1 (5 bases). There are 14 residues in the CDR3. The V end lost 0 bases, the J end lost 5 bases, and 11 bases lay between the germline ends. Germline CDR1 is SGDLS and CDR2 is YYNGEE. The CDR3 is CASSVGGGAYGYTF. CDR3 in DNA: TGTGCCAGCAGCGTAGGCGGAGGGGCGTATGGCTACACCTTC.

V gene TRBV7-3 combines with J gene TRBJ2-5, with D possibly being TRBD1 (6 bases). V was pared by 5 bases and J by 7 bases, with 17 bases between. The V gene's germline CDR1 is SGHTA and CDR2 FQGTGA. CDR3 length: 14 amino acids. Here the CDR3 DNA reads TGTGCCAGCAGCCTTGGCAGGGGTAGAGCGACCCAGTACTTC. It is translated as CASSLGRGRATQYF.

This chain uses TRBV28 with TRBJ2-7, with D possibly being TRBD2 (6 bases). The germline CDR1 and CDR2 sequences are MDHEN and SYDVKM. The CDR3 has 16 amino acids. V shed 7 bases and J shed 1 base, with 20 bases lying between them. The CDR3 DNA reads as TGTGCCAGCACCACCGCTGGCGCGGGAATATCCTACGAGCAGTACTTC. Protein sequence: CASTTAGAGISYEQYF.

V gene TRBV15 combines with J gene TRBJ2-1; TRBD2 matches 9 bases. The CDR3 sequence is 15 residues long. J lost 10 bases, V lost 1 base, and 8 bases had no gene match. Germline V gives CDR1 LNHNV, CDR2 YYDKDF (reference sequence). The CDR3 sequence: CATSRVRLAGVEQFF. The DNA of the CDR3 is TGTGCCACCAGCAGAGTAAGATTAGCGGGAGTCGAGCAGTTCTTC.

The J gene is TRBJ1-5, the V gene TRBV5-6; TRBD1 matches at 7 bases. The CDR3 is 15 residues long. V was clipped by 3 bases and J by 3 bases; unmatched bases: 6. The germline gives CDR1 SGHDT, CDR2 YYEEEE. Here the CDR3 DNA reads TGTGCCAGCAGCTCCTTCGGACAGGACAATCAGCCCCAGCATTTT. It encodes CASSSFGQDNQPQHF.

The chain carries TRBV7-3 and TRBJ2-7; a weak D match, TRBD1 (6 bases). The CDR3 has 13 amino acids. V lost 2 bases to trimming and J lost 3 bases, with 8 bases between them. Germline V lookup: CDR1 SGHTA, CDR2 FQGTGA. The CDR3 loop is CASSLDRYYEQYF. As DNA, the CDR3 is TGTGCCAGCAGCTTAGACAGGTACTACGAGCAGTACTTC.

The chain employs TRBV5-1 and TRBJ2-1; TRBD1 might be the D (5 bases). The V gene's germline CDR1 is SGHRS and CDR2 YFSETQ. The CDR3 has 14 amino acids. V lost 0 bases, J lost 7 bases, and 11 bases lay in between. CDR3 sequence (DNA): TGCGCCAGCAGCTTGGGGGCAGGGTTAAATGAGCAGTTCTTC. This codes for CASSLGAGLNEQFF.

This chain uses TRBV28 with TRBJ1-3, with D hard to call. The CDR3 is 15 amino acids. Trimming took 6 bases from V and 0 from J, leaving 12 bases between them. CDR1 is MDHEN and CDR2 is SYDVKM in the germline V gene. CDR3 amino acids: CASRDRLSSGNTIYF. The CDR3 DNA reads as TGTGCCAGCAGGGATCGACTGAGCTCTGGAAACACCATATATTTT.

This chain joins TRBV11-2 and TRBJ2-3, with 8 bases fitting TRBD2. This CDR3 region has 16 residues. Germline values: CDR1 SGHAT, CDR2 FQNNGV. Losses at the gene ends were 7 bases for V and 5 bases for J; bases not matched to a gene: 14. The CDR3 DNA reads TGTGCCAGCACCCTAGGCCGGGGGGGCTGGGGAGATACGCAGTATTTT. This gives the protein CASTLGRGGWGDTQYF.